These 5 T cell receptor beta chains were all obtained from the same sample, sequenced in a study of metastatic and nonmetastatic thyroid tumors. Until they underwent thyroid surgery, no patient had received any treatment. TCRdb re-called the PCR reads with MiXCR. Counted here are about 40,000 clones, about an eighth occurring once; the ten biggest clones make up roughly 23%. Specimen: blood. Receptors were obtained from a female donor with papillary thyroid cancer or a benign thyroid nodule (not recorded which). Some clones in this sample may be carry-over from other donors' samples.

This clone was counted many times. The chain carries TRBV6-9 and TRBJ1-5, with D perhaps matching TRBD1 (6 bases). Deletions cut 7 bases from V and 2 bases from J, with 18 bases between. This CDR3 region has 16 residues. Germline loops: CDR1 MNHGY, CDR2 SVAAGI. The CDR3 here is CASTVASDRCNQPQHF. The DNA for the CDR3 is TGTGCCAGCACTGTAGCCTCGGACAGATGCAATCAGCCCCAGCATTTT.

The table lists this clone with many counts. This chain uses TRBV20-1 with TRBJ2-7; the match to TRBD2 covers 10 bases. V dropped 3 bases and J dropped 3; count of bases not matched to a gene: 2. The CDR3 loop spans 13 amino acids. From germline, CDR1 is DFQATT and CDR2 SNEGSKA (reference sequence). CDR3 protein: CSASTSGIYEQYF. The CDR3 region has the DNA TGCAGTGCTAGTACTAGCGGGATCTACGAGCAGTACTTC.

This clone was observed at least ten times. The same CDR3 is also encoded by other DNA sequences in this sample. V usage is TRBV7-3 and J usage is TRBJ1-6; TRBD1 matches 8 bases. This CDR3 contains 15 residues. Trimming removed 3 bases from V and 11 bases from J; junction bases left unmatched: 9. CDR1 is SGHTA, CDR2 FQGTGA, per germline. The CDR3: CASSLNGQGEAPLHF. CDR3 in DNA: TGTGCCAGCAGCTTGAATGGACAGGGTGAGGCACCCCTCCACTTT. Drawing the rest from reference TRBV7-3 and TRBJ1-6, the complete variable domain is GAGVSQTPSNKVTEKGKYVELRCDPISGHTALYWYRQSLGQGPEFLIYFQGTGAADDSGLPNDRFFAVRPEGSVSTLKIQRTERGDSAVYLCASSLNGQGEAPLHFGNGTRLTVT.

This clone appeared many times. CDR3 sequence: CASSYRHGTSIDEQFF. CDR3 DNA: TGTGCCAGCAGTTACCGACACGGGACTAGCATCGATGAGCAGTTCTTC. The genes are TRBV6-2 or TRBV6-3 and TRBJ2-1, with 9 bases that match TRBD2. The CDR3 is 16 residues long. Looked up from germline, CDR1 is MNHEY and CDR2 is SVGEGT. The trim removed 2 bases at V and 8 bases at J, leaving 10 bases unmatched.

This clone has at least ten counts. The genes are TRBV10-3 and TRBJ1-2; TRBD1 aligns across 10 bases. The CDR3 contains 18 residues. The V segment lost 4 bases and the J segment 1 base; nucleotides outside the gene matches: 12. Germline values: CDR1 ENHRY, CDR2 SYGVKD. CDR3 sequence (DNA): TGTGCCATCAGTGTCTCGACAGGGGGCCAGTTACTTAACTATGGCTACACCTTC. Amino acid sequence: CAISVSTGGQLLNYGYTF.